This TCR beta chain was retrieved from a study of T cell repertoires in cytomegalovirus infection. Overall study findings and caveats: CMV carriers having the relevant HLA were flagged by cumulative public TCR beta family frequency.

Trimming removed 3 bases at V and 0 bases at J, with 5 bases between. Germline CDR1 is DFQATT and CDR2 is SNEGSKA (reference sequence). This CDR3 has 13 residues. TCRdb reanalysed the reads using MiXCR and keeps one entry per CDR3 protein. The sample lists about 900,000 distinct CDR3 sequences, roughly 30% occurring once. This clonotype came up a few times. Its antigen is currently unknown. The input for sequencing was cultured CD8+ T cells from PBMCs, taken from culture after CMV antigen stimulation. The J gene is TRBJ2-2, the V gene TRBV20-1; no firm D call. This receptor was identified in a human donor in good health (CMV status not recorded). Some clones in this sample may be carry-over from other donors' samples. The CDR3: CSASPPNTGELFF. DNA of the CDR3: TGCAGTGCTAGCCCCCCGAACACCGGGGAGCTGTTTTTT.